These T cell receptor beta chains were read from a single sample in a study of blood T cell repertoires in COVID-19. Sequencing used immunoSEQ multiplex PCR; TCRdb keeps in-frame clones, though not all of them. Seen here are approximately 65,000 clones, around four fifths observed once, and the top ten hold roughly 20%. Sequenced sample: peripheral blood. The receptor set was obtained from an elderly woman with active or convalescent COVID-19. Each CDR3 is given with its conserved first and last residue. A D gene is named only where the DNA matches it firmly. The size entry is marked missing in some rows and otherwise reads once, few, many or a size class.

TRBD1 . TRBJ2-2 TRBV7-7 CASSQSGTGDTGELFF TGTGCCAGCAGCCAAAGTGGGACAGGGGACACCGGGGAGCTGTTTTTT
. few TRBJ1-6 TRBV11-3 CASSLRQDRRYAGDSPLHF TGTGCCAGCAGCTTACGACAGGATAGACGATATGCAGGAGATTCACCCCTCCACTTT
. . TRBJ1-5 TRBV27 CASSPSLGDYSNQPQHF TGTGCCAGCAGTCCTTCCCTTGGAGACTATAGCAATCAGCCCCAGCATTTT
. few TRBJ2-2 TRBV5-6 CASSLDSEGNTGELFF TGTGCCAGCAGCTTGGACAGTGAGGGGAACACCGGGGAGCTGTTTTTT
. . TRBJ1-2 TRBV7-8 CASSLVGGEFNYGYTF TGTGCCAGCAGCTTAGTGGGAGGAGAATTTAACTATGGCTACACCTTC
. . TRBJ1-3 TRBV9 CASSPRHLSGNTIYF TGTGCCAGCAGCCCCCGACACCTCTCTGGAAACACCATATATTTT
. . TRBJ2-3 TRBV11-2 CASSPSGYGADTQYF TGTGCCAGCAGCCCATCTGGGTACGGGGCAGATACGCAGTATTTT
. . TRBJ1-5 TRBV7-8 CASSTTRTDNQPQHF TGTGCCAGCAGCACTACTCGGACAGACAATCAGCCCCAGCATTTT
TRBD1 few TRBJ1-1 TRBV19 CATCRTGQGNTEAFF TGTGCCACATGCCGGACGGGACAGGGGAACACTGAAGCTTTCTTT
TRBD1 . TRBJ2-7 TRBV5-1 CASSEGTGETYEQYF TGCGCCAGCAGCGAAGGAACAGGGGAAACCTACGAGCAGTACTTC
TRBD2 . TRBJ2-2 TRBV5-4 CASSLGLGDTGELFF TGTGCCAGCAGCTTAGGACTAGGGGACACCGGGGAGCTGTTTTTT
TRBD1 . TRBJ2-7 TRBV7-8 CASSPGTGGAGYEQYF TGTGCCAGCAGCCCCGGGACAGGGGGCGCCGGCTACGAGCAGTACTTC
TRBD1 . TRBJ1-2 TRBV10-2 CASSESRGLGTGNYGYTF TGCGCCAGCAGTGAGTCCAGAGGGTTGGGGACAGGGAACTATGGCTACACCTTC
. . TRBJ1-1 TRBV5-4 CASSLGRVTEAFF TGTGCCAGCAGCTTGGGTCGGGTCACTGAAGCTTTCTTT
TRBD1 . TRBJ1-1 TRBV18 CASSPGQVEAFF TGTGCCAGCTCACCCGGACAGGTTGAAGCTTTCTTT
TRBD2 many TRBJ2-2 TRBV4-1 CASSQDLGLAGGPYTGELFF TGCGCCAGCAGCCAAGATTTAGGACTAGCGGGGGGGCCGTACACCGGGGAGCTGTTTTTT
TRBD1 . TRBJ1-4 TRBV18 CASSPATGETEKLFF TGTGCCAGCTCACCCGCGACAGGGGAAACCGAAAAACTGTTTTTT
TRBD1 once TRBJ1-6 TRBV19 CASRRRDRDNSPLHF TGTGCCAGTAGACGTCGGGACAGGGATAATTCACCCCTCCACTTT
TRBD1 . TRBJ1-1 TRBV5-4 CASSNAEGTVSEAFF TGTGCCAGCAGCAACGCCGAGGGGACAGTTTCTGAAGCTTTCTTT
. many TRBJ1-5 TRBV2 CASSEREFNQPQHF TGTGCCAGCAGTGAGCGCGAGTTCAATCAGCCCCAGCATTTT
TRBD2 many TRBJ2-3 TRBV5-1 CASSLGSSGGTDTQYF TGCGCCAGCAGCTTGGGATCTAGCGGGGGCACAGATACGCAGTATTTT
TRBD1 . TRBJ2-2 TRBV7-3 CASGGQGATGELFF TGTGCCAGCGGGGGACAGGGGGCAACCGGGGAGCTGTTTTTT
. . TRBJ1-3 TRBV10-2 CASSEAQGYSGNTIYF TGCGCCAGCAGTGAGGCCCAGGGGTACTCTGGAAACACCATATATTTT
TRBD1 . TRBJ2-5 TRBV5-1 CASSLGQGEKTQYF TGCGCCAGCAGCCTAGGACAGGGGGAGAAGACCCAGTACTTC
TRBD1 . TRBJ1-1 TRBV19 CASSIDRGTEAFF TGTGCCAGTAGTATCGACAGGGGGACTGAAGCTTTCTTT
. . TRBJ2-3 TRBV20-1 CSASSGDPSTDTQYF TGCAGTGCTAGTTCGGGGGACCCTAGCACAGATACGCAGTATTTT
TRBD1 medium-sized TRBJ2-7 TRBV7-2 CASSYGTGAYEQYF TGTGCCAGCAGCTACGGGACAGGGGCCTACGAGCAGTACTTC
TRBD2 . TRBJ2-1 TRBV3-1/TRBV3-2 CASSQVFSRGGWFF TGTGCCAGCAGCCAAGTTTTTTCGCGGGGGGGTTGGTTCTTC
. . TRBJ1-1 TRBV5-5 CASSLEEGWEAFF TGTGCCAGCAGCTTGGAGGAGGGCTGGGAAGCTTTCTTT
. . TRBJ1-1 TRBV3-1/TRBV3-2 CASSQVSGTEAFF TGTGCCAGCAGCCAAGTTTCAGGCACTGAAGCTTTCTTT
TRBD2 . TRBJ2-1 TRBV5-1 CASSGTASGGGNEQFF TGCGCCAGCAGCGGAACCGCTAGCGGGGGAGGGAATGAGCAGTTCTTC
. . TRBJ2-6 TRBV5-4 CASSLAGFSGANVLTF TGTGCCAGCAGCTTGGCCGGGTTCTCTGGGGCCAACGTCCTGACTTTC
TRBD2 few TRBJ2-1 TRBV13 CASSRGGSGDNEQFF TGTGCCAGCAGCCGGGGAGGGAGCGGCGACAATGAGCAGTTCTTC
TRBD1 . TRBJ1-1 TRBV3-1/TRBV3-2 CASSPRPPVQGGTEAFF TGTGCCAGCAGCCCGCGCCCACCTGTACAGGGGGGCACTGAAGCTTTCTTT
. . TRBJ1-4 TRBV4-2 CASSQDPRTENKLFF TGTGCCAGCAGCCAAGATCCTCGGACAGAAAATAAACTGTTTTTT
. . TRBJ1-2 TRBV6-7 CASSYQPGDYGYTF TGTGCCAGCAGTTACCAGCCAGGGGACTATGGCTACACCTTC
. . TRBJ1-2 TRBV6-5 CASSSGSGYGYTF TGTGCCAGCAGTTCGGGTAGCGGCTATGGCTACACCTTC
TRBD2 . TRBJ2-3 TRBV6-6 CASSGGLVTDTQYF TGTGCCAGCAGTGGGGGACTAGTAACAGATACGCAGTATTTT
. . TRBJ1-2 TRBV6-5 CASRGLSYGYTF TGTGCCTCCCGAGGATTGTCCTATGGCTACACCTTC
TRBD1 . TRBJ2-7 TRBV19 CASSIRTGGYEQYF TGTGCCAGTAGTATCCGGACAGGGGGCTACGAGCAGTACTTC
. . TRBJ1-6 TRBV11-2 CASSLVRTGLNSPLHF TGTGCCAGCAGCTTAGTTCGGACTGGATTAAATTCACCCCTCCACTTT
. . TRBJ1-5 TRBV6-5 CASSYTGLNQPQHF TGTGCCAGCAGTTACACAGGGCTCAATCAGCCCCAGCATTTT
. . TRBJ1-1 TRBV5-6 CASSLFGEDHTEAFF TGTGCCAGCAGCTTGTTCGGGGAGGACCACACTGAAGCTTTCTTT
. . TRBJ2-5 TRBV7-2 CASSLRPLGETQYF TGTGCCAGCAGCTTACGGCCACTCGGGGAGACCCAGTACTTC
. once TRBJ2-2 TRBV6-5 CASWGSPNTGELFF TGTGCCAGCTGGGGCAGCCCGAACACCGGGGAGCTGTTTTTT
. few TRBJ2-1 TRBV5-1 CASSVGGSSYNEQFF TGCGCCAGCAGCGTCGGGGGTAGCTCCTACAATGAGCAGTTCTTC
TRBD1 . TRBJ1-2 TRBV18 CASSEGQNYGYTF TGTGCCAGCTCAGAGGGACAGAACTATGGCTACACCTTC
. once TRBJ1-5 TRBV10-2 CASSVLSNQPQHF TGCGCCAGCAGTGTACTGAGCAATCAGCCCCAGCATTTT
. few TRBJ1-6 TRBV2 CASSDERNSPLHF TGTGCCAGCAGTGACGAGAGAAATTCACCCCTCCACTTT